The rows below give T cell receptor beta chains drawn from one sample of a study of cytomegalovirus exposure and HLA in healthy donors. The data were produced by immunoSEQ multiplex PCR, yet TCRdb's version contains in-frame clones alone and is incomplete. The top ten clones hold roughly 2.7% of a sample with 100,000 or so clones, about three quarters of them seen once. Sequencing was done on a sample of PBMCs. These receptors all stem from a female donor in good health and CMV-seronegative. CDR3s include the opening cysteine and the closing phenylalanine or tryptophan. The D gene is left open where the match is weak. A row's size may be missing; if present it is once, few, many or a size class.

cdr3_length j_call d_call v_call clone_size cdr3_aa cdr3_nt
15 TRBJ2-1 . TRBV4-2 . CASSQDPGGYNEQFF TGTGCCAGCAGCCAAGACCCTGGGGGGTACAATGAGCAGTTCTTC
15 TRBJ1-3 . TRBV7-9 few CASRPGDVSGNTIYF TGTGCCAGCAGGCCAGGGGATGTCTCTGGAAACACCATATATTTT
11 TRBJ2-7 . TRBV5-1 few CASSYRDEQYF TGCGCCAGCAGTTACAGGGACGAGCAGTACTTC
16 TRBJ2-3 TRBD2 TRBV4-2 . CASSFQTGAGGDTQYF TGTGCCAGCAGCTTTCAAACTGGGGCGGGGGGAGATACGCAGTATTTT
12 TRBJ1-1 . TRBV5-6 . CASSYGDTEAFF TGTGCCAGCAGCTACGGGGACACTGAAGCTTTCTTT
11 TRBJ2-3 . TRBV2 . CASIGTDTQYF TGTGCCAGCATCGGCACAGATACGCAGTATTTT
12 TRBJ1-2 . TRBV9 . CASSQEGLGYTF TGTGCCAGCAGCCAAGAGGGCCTTGGCTACACCTTC
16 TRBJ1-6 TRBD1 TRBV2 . CASSTRDRLLNSPLHF TGTGCCAGCAGTACCCGGGACAGATTACTAAATTCCCCCCTCCACTTT
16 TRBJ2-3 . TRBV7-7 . CASSLGLDPSTDTQYF TGTGCCAGCAGCTTAGGACTAGATCCTAGCACAGATACGCAGTATTTT
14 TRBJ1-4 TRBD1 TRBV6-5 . CASRQTGVDEKLFF TGTGCCAGCAGGCAGACAGGGGTGGATGAAAAACTGTTTTTT
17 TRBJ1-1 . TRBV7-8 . CASSFRDWTRLRAEAFF TGTGCCAGCAGCTTTAGGGATTGGACCCGACTGCGGGCTGAAGCTTTCTTT
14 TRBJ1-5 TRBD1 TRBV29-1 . CSVLDRGPNQPQHF TGCAGCGTTCTGGACAGGGGGCCCAATCAGCCCCAGCATTTT
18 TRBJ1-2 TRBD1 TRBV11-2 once CASSLTVGSGQGANGYTF TGTGCCAGCAGCTTAACGGTTGGCTCGGGACAGGGGGCGAATGGCTACACCTTC
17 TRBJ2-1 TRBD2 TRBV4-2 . CASSQDESGGSYNEQFF TGTGCCAGCAGCCAAGATGAAAGCGGGGGGTCCTACAATGAGCAGTTCTTC
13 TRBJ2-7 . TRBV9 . CASSVDSSYEQYF TGTGCCAGCAGCGTAGACAGCTCCTACGAGCAGTACTTC
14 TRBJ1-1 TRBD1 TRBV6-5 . CASRRTGADTEAFF TGTGCCAGCAGACGTACAGGGGCGGACACTGAAGCTTTCTTT
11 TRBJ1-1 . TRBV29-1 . CSVQQGLEAFF TGCAGCGTTCAACAGGGCCTTGAAGCTTTCTTT